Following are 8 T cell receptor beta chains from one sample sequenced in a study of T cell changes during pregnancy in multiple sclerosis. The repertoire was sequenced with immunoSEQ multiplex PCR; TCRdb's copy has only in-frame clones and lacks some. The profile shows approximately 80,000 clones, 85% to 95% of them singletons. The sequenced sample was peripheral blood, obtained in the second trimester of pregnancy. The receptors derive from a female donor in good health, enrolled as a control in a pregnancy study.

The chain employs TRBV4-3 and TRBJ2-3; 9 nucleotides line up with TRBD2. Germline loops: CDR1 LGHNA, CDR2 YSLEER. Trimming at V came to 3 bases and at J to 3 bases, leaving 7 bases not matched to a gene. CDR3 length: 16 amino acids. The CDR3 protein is CASSQTAGGETDTQYF. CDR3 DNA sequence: TGCGCCAGCAGCCAGACAGCGGGGGGAGAGACAGATACGCAGTATTTT.

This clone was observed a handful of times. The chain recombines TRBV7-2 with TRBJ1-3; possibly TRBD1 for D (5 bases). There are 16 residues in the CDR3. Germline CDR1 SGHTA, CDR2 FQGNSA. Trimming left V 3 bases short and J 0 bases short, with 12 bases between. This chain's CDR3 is CASSFITGSSGNTIYF. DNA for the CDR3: TGTGCCAGCAGCTTCATAACAGGCTCCTCTGGAAACACCATATATTTT.

CDR3 sequence (DNA): TGTGCCAGCAGTGAGGTGATTGGGGACATGAAGAACAGTAGGGAGCTGTTTTTT. As protein: CASSEVIGDMKNSRELFF. The chain is built from TRBV6-4 and TRBJ2-2; D possibly corresponds to TRBD1 (6 bases). The CDR3 spans 18 residues. Germline CDR1 is MRHNA and CDR2 is SNTAGT. Trimming removed 3 bases from V and 9 bases from J, with 26 bases in between.

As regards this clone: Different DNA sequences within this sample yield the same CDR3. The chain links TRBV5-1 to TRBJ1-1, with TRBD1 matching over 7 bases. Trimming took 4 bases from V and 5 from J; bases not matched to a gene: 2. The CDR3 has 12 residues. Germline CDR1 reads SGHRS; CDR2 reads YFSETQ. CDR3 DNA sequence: TGCGCCAGCAGCCCCAGGGGGACTGAAGCTTTCTTT. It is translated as CASSPRGTEAFF. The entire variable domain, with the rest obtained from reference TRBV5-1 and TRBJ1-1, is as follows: KAGVTQTPRYLIKTRGQQVTLSCSPISGHRSVSWYQQTPGQGLQFLFEYFSETQRNKGNFPGRFSGRQFSNSRSEMNVSTLELGDSALYLCASSPRGTEAFFGQGTRLTVV.

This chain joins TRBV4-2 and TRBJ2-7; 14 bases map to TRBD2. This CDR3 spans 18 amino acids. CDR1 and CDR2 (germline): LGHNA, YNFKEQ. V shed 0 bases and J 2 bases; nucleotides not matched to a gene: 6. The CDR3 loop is CASSQDQGLAGEAYEQYF. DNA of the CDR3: TGTGCCAGCAGCCAAGACCAGGGACTAGCGGGGGAAGCCTACGAGCAGTACTTC.

The CDR3 nucleotides are TGTGCCAGCAGAAAGACCCCGGGACAACAGGAGACCCAGTACTTC. This codes for CASRKTPGQQETQYF. V and J are TRBV6-4 and TRBJ2-5; D is perhaps TRBD1 (6 bases). The V end was cut by 6 bases, the J end by 5 bases, with 19 bases between. The CDR3 runs 15 residues. CDR1 is MRHNA, CDR2 SNTAGT, per germline.

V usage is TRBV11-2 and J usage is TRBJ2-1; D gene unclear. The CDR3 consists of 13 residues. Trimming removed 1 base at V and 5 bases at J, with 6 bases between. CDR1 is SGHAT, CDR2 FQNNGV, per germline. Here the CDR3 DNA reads TGTGCCAGCAGCTTAGGGCTGAACAATGAGCAGTTCTTC. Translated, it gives CASSLGLNNEQFF.

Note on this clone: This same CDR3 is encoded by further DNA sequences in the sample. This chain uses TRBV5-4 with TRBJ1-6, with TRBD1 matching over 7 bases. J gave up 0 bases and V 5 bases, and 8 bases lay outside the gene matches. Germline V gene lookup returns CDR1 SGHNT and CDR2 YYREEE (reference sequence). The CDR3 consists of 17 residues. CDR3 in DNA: TGTGCCAGCAGTTACCGACAGGGTGGCTCCTATAATTCACCCCTCCACTTT. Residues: CASSYRQGGSYNSPLHF.